This T cell receptor beta chain was identified during a study of graft-versus-host responses after intestinal transplantation. Study background: As for transplant type, recipients had multivisceral, liver-intestinal, or isolated intestinal grafts. Each patient got anti-thymocyte globulin induction, then tacrolimus and steroids for about 3 years.

General study findings and limits: Marrow from the recipient contained GvH clones, some of which had appeared first in ileum or blood.

Profiling relied on immunoSEQ multiplex PCR, and the TCRdb table lists in-frame clones only, not all of them. The sample gives tens of thousands of clones, roughly 80% of which show up once; roughly 0.7% is in the top ten. Comments on this clone: Its target is not known.

Looked up from germline, CDR1 is SGHKS and CDR2 is YYEKEE (reference sequence). Trimming at V came to 4 bases and at J to 7 bases, leaving 9 bases not matched to a gene. CDR3 length: 15 amino acids. The source was unstimulated CD4+ T cells sorted from spleen or lymph node cells, collected before intestinal transplant. The rearrangement joins TRBV5-5 to TRBJ2-1; 9 bases match TRBD1. This clonotype was obtained from a human donor who received an intestinal transplant. CDR3 amino acids: CASSTHPGTGNEQFF. In DNA form, the CDR3 reads TGTGCCAGCAGCACGCACCCAGGGACAGGGAATGAGCAGTTCTTC. The full variable domain, rest sourced from reference TRBV5-5 and TRBJ2-1, is DAGVTQSPTHLIKTRGQQVTLRCSPISGHKSVSWYQQVLGQGPQFIFQYYEKEERGRGNFPDRFSARQFPNYSSELNVNALLLGDSALYLCASSTHPGTGNEQFFGPGTRLTVL.